This TCR beta chain was identified during a study of T cell responses to AZD1222 COVID-19 vaccine. Per the germline V gene, CDR1 is KGHSH and CDR2 is LQKENI. V gave up 5 bases and J gave up 5 bases; unmatched junction bases: 9. This CDR3 is 15 amino acids long. Sequencing was performed with immunoSEQ multiplex PCR; in TCRdb, only in-frame clones are kept and a portion is missing. The sample shows 90,000 to 110,000 clones, about 88% of them seen only once. The TCR sequence derives from an adult in good health. Here the sequenced sample was peripheral blood, taken on day 0 of AZD1222 vaccination. J is TRBJ1-5 and V is TRBV18; 7 nucleotides line up with TRBD1. CDR3 coding DNA: TGTGCCAGCTCATCAAGACAGGGTGAGGATCAGCCCCAGCATTTT. This gives the protein CASSSRQGEDQPQHF.